These T cell receptor beta chains were read from a single sample in a study of beta chain features in type 1 diabetes. Using immunoSEQ multiplex PCR, the repertoire was profiled, and TCRdb retains in-frame clones only, with some absent. This table holds 680,000 or so clones, 13% found once. Sequencing was carried out using naive CD4+ T cells from blood. Receptors originate from a man younger than 35 with type 1 diabetes. Both conserved end residues are part of each CDR3. D genes are given only for firm matches. Size is omitted from some rows. Given values are once, few, many or a class for expanded clones.

J gene,V gene,clone size,D gene,CDR3 protein,CDR3 DNA
TRBJ2-5,TRBV9,NA,TRBD2,CASSVEPAGASVTQYF,TGTGCCAGCAGCGTAGAACCAGCGGGGGCGTCGGTGACCCAGTACTTC
TRBJ1-2,TRBV7-2,few,NA,CASSLGQDYGYTF,TGTGCCAGCAGCTTAGGGCAGGACTATGGCTACACCTTC
TRBJ2-2,TRBV27,NA,NA,CASSLTAGITGELFF,TGTGCCAGCAGTTTAACGGCAGGGATCACCGGGGAGCTGTTTTTT
TRBJ2-3,TRBV7-2,few,NA,CASSSPDLSTDTQYF,TGTGCCAGCAGCTCCCCGGACCTTTCCACAGATACGCAGTATTTT
TRBJ1-1,TRBV15,few,NA,CATSRTLGVGERAFF,TGTGCCACCAGCAGGACCCTCGGAGTGGGCGAAAGAGCTTTCTTT
TRBJ2-7,TRBV27,NA,NA,CASSFLKQAAEQYF,TGTGCCAGCAGTTTTTTAAAGCAGGCCGCCGAGCAGTACTTC
TRBJ2-7,TRBV6-5,NA,NA,CASSYGQGPSYEQYF,TGTGCCAGCAGTTACGGGCAGGGGCCCTCCTACGAGCAGTACTTC
TRBJ2-2,TRBV19,few,NA,CASSTSSGELFF,TGTGCCAGTAGTACATCCTCCGGGGAGCTGTTTTTT
TRBJ2-3,TRBV7-9,few,NA,CASSFRGSVGTDTQYF,TGTGCCAGCAGCTTCAGGGGATCGGTGGGCACAGATACGCAGTATTTT
TRBJ2-7,TRBV5-1,few,NA,CASRDSIPSRQYF,TGCGCCAGCCGCGACAGTATTCCTAGCAGGCAGTACTTC
TRBJ1-1,TRBV15,NA,NA,CATSRGGSLNTEAFF,TGTGCCACCAGCAGAGGAGGCAGCCTGAACACTGAAGCTTTCTTT
TRBJ2-7,TRBV5-4,NA,TRBD2,CASSSPSGGAYEQYF,TGTGCCAGCAGCTCCCCTAGCGGGGGGGCCTACGAGCAGTACTTC
TRBJ2-1,TRBV29-1,few,NA,CSAPRGNLRWDEQFF,TGCAGCGCCCCGCGAGGGAATTTGAGGTGGGATGAGCAGTTCTTC
TRBJ1-1,TRBV30,NA,NA,CAWSATVNTEAFF,TGTGCCTGGAGTGCGACAGTTAACACTGAAGCTTTCTTT
TRBJ2-1,TRBV6-6,NA,TRBD2,CASSPLAGGQREQFF,TGTGCCAGCAGCCCACTAGCGGGGGGTCAGAGGGAGCAGTTCTTC
TRBJ2-2,TRBV5-4,few,TRBD1,CASSIGTANTGELFF,TGTGCCAGCAGCATCGGGACAGCGAACACCGGGGAGCTGTTTTTT
TRBJ2-5,TRBV2,NA,NA,CASSEGTVTSQYF,TGTGCCAGCAGTGAAGGGACAGTGACGTCCCAGTACTTC
TRBJ1-4,TRBV30,NA,TRBD1,CAWNPGGTVDEKLFF,TGTGCCTGGAATCCCGGAGGGACAGTAGATGAAAAACTGTTTTTT
TRBJ1-1,TRBV30,NA,NA,CAWSVQYLEAFF,TGTGCCTGGAGTGTCCAGTACCTTGAAGCTTTCTTT
TRBJ1-1,TRBV11-3,NA,NA,CASSPLGNTEAFF,TGTGCCAGCAGCCCCCTCGGGAACACTGAAGCTTTCTTT
TRBJ2-1,TRBV5-1,NA,NA,CASSLALASYNEQFF,TGCGCCAGCAGCTTGGCCCTAGCCTCCTACAATGAGCAGTTCTTC
TRBJ2-6,TRBV5-1,few,TRBD1,CASSLGQGASGANVLTF,TGCGCCAGCAGCTTGGGACAGGGGGCCTCCGGGGCCAACGTCCTGACTTTC
TRBJ2-2,TRBV6-4,NA,NA,CASSDFGELFF,TGTGCCAGCAGTGACTTTGGGGAGCTGTTTTTT
TRBJ1-6,TRBV14,NA,NA,CASSQSVNSPLHF,TGTGCCAGCAGCCAATCGGTTAATTCACCCCTCCACTTT
TRBJ1-1,TRBV15,few,TRBD1,CATSPRDRGPLTEAFF,TGTGCCACCAGCCCCCGGGACAGGGGGCCCTTGACTGAAGCTTTCTTT
TRBJ1-2,TRBV6-1,NA,NA,CASSERVGVGDYGYTF,TGTGCCAGCAGTGAACGGGTCGGGGTAGGGGACTATGGCTACACCTTC
TRBJ1-2,TRBV30,NA,NA,CAWSVFRERGYGYTF,TGTGCCTGGAGTGTATTCAGGGAGAGGGGCTATGGCTACACCTTC
TRBJ1-5,TRBV13,few,NA,CASSLQRAGQPQHF,TGTGCCAGCAGCCTCCAGAGGGCGGGACAGCCCCAGCATTTT
TRBJ1-5,TRBV2,NA,NA,CASSEARGWGSNQPQHF,TGTGCCAGCAGTGAAGCGCGGGGTTGGGGAAGCAATCAGCCCCAGCATTTT
TRBJ2-5,TRBV7-9,NA,NA,CASSLVRETQYF,TGTGCCAGCAGCTTAGTGCGGGAGACCCAGTACTTC
TRBJ2-3,TRBV11-2,NA,NA,CASSPGADTQYF,TGTGCCAGCAGCCCGGGAGCAGATACGCAGTATTTT
TRBJ2-7,TRBV7-2,NA,TRBD2,CASTIPTSAYEQYF,TGTGCCAGCACCATTCCGACTAGCGCATACGAGCAGTACTTC
TRBJ2-5,TRBV13,few,TRBD2,CASSLNRGGRETQYF,TGTGCCAGCAGCTTAAATCGGGGAGGGAGGGAGACCCAGTACTTC